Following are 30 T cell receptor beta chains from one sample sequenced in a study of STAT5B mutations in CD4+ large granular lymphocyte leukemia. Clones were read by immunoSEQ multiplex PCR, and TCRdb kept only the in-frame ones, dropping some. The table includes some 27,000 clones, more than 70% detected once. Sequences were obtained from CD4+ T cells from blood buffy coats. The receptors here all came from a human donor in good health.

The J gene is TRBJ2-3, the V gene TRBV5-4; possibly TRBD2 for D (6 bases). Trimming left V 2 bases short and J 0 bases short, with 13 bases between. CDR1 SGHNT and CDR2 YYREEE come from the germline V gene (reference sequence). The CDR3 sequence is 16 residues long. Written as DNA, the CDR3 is TGTGCCAGCAGCTTAGGGGACTTTTCTAGCACAGATACGCAGTATTTT. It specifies CASSLGDFSSTDTQYF.

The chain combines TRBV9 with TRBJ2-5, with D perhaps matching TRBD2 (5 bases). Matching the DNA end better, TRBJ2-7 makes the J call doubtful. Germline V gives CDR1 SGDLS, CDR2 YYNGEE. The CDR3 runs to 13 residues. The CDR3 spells CASSVAREYEQYF. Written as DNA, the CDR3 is TGTGCCAGCAGCGTAGCTAGGGAGTACGAGCAGTACTTC.

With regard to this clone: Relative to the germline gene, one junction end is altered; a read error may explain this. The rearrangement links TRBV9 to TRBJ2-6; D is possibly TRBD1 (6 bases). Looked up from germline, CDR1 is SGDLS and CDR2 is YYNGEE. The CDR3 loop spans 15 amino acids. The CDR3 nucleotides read TGTGCCAGCAGTGAGGGGACGTTGGGGGCCAACATCCTGACTTTC. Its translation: CASSEGTLGANILTF.

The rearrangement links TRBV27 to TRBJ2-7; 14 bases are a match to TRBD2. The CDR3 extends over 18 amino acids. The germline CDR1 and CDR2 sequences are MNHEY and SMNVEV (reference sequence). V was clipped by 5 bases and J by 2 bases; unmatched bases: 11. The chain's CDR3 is CASSLGTSGSTYPYEQYF. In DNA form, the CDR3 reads TGTGCCAGCAGTCTCGGGACTAGCGGGAGTACCTATCCCTACGAGCAGTACTTC.

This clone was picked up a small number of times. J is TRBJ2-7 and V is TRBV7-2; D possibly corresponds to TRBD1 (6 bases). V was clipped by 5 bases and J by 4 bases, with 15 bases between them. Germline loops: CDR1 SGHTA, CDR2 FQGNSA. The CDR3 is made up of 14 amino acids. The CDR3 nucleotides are TGTGCCAGCAGCCGCCGGACAGAGTGGTACGAGCAGTACTTC. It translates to CASSRRTEWYEQYF.

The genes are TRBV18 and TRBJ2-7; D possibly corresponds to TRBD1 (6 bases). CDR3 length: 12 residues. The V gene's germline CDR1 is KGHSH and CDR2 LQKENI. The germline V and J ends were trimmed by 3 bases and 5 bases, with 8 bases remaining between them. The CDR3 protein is CASSPAGDEQYF. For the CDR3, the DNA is TGTGCCAGCTCACCGGCAGGGGACGAGCAGTACTTC. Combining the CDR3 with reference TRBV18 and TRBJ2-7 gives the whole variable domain NAGVMQNPRHLVRRRGQEARLRCSPMKGHSHVYWYRQLPEEGLKFMVYLQKENIIDESGMPKERFSAEFPKEGPSILRIQQVVRGDSAAYFCASSPAGDEQYFGPGTRLTVT.

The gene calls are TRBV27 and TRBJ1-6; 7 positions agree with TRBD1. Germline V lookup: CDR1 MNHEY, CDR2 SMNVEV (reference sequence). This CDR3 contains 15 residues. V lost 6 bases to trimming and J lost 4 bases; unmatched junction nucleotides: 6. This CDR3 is CASRIPGQYNSPLHF. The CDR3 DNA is TGTGCCAGCAGAATTCCGGGACAGTATAATTCACCCCTCCACTTT.

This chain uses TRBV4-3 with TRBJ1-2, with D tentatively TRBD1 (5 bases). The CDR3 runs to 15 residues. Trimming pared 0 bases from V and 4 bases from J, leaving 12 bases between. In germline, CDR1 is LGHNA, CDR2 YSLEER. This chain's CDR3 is CASSQEPGTSYGYTF. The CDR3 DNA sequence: TGCGCCAGCAGCCAAGAGCCCGGGACGTCCTATGGCTACACCTTC.

The CDR3 region is CASSQTDSYEQYF. CDR3 bases: TGTGCCAGCAGCCAGACGGATTCCTACGAGCAGTACTTC. This chain uses TRBV7-9 with TRBJ2-7; D unresolved. Germline V CDR1 and CDR2: SEHNR, FQNEAQ (reference sequence). CDR3 length equals 13 residues. V lost 5 bases to trimming and J lost 1 base, with 9 bases between them.

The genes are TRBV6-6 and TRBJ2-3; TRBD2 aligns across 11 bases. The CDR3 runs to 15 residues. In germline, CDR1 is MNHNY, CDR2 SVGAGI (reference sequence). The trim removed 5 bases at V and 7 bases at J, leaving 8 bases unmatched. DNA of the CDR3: TGTGCCAGCAGTAATAGCGGGAGGGCCCTGAATACGCAGTATTTT. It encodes CASSNSGRALNTQYF.

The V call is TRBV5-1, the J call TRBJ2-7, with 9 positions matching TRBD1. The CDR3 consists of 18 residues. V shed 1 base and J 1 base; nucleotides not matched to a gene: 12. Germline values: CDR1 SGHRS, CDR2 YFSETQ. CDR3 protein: CASSLWASGQGKSYEQYF. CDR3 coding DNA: TGCGCCAGCAGCTTGTGGGCATCTGGACAGGGGAAATCCTACGAGCAGTACTTC. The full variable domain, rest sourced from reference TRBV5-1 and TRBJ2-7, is KAGVTQTPRYLIKTRGQQVTLSCSPISGHRSVSWYQQTPGQGLQFLFEYFSETQRNKGNFPGRFSGRQFSNSRSEMNVSTLELGDSALYLCASSLWASGQGKSYEQYFGPGTRLTVT.

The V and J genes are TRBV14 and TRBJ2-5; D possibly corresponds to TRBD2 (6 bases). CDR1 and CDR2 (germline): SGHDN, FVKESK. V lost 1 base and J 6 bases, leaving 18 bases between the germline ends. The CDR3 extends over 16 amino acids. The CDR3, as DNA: TGTGCCAGCAGCCAAGGCCAGCCGGGGGTTCGACAGACCCAGTACTTC. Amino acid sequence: CASSQGQPGVRQTQYF.

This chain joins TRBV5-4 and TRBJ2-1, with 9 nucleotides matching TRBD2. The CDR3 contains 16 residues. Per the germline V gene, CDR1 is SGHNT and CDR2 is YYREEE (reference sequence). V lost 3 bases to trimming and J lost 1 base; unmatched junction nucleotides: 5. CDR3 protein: CASSSAGGISYNEQFF. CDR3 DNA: TGTGCCAGCAGCTCCGCGGGAGGGATATCCTACAATGAGCAGTTCTTC.

The CDR3 protein is CASSVLTGVDEQYF. The CDR3 DNA is TGTGCCAGCAGCGTCCTAACGGGAGTCGACGAGCAGTACTTC. This chain links TRBV7-2 with TRBJ2-7, with D perhaps matching TRBD2 (6 bases). Trimming cost V 5 bases and J 5 bases, with 16 bases left between them. Germline V gives CDR1 SGHTA, CDR2 FQGNSA. This CDR3 comprises 14 residues.

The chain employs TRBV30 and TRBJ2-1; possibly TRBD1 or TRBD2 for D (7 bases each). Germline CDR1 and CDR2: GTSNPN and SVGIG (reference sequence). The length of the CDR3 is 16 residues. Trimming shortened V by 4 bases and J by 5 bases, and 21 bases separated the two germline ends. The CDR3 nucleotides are TGTGCCTGGACCTCTCAGGGGGGGTTAGCGAACAATGAGCAGTTCTTC. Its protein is CAWTSQGGLANNEQFF. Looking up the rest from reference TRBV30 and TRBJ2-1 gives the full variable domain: SQTIHQWPATLVQPVGSPLSLECTVEGTSNPNLYWYRQAAGRGLQLLFYSVGIGQISSEVPQNLSASRPQDRQFILSSKKLLLSDSGFYLCAWTSQGGLANNEQFFGPGTRLTVL.

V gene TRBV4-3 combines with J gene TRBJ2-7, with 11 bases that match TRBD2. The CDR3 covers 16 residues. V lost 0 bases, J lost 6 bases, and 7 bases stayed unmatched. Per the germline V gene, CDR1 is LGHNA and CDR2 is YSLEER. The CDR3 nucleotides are TGCGCCAGCAGCCAAGAGATTAGGCTAGCGGGGGGCGAGCAGTACTTC. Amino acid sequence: CASSQEIRLAGGEQYF.

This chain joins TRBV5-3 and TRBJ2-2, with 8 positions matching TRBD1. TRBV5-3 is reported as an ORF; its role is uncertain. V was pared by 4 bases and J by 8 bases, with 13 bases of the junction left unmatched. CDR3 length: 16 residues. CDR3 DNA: TGTGCCAGAAGCGCGGACAGGGTTGGTTCCAGGGGGGAGCTGTTTTTT. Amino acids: CARSADRVGSRGELFF.

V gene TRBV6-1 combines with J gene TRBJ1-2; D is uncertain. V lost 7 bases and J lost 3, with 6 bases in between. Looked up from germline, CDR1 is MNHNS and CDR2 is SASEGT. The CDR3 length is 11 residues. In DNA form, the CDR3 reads TGTGCCAGCAAAAGTTACTATGGCTACACCTTC. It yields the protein CASKSYYGYTF.

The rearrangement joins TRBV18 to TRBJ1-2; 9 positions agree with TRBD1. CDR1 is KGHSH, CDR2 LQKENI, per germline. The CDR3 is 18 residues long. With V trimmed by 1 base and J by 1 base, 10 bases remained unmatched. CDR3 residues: CASSPLGSGTGLNYGYTF. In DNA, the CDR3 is TGTGCCAGCTCACCACTTGGGTCGGGGACAGGGCTTAACTATGGCTACACCTTC.

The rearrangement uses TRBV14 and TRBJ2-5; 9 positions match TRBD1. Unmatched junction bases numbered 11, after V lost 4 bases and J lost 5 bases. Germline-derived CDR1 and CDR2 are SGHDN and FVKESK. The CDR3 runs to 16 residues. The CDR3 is CASSRIGTGIIETQYF. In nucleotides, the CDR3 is TGTGCCAGCAGCCGAATTGGGACAGGGATTATTGAGACCCAGTACTTC.

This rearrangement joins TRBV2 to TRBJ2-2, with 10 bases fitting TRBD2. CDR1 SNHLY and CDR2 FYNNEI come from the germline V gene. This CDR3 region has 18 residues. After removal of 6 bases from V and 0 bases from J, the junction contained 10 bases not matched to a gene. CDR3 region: CASRGLAGDPANTGELFF. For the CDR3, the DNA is TGTGCCAGCAGGGGGCTAGCGGGAGACCCTGCGAACACCGGGGAGCTGTTTTTT. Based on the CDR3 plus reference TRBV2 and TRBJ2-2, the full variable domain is EPEVTQTPSHQVTQMGQEVILRCVPISNHLYFYWYRQILGQKVEFLVSFYNNEISEKSEIFDDQFSVERPDGSNFTLKIRSTKLEDSAMYFCASRGLAGDPANTGELFFGEGSRLTVL.

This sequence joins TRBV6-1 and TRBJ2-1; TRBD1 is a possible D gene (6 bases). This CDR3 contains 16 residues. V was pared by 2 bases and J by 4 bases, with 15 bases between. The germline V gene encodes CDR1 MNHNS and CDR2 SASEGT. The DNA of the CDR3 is TGTGCCAGCAGTGAAAATCCGGACAGTTTATACAATGAGCAGTTCTTC. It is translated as CASSENPDSLYNEQFF.

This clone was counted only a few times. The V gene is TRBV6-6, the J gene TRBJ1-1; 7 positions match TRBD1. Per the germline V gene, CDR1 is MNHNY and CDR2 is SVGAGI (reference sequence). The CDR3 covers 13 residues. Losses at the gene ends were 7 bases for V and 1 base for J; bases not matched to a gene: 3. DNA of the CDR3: TGTGCCAGCAACACAGGGGCGAACACTGAAGCTTTCTTT. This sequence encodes CASNTGANTEAFF.

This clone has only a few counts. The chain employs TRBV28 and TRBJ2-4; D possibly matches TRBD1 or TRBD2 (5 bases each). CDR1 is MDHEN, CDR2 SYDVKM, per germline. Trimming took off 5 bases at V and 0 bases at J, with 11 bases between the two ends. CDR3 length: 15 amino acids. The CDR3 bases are TGTGCCAGCAGTGATCCGGGGCTAGCCAAAAACATTCAGTACTTC. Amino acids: CASSDPGLAKNIQYF.

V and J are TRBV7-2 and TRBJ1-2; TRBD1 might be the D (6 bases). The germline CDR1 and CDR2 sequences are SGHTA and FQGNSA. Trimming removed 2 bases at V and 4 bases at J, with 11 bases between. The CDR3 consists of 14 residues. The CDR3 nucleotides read TGTGCCAGCAGCTTATATCAGGGGACCTATGGCTACACCTTC. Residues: CASSLYQGTYGYTF.

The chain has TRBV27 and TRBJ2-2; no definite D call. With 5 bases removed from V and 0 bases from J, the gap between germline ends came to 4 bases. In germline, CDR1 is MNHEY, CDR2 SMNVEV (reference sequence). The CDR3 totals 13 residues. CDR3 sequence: CASSLSNTGELFF. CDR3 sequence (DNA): TGTGCCAGCAGTCTGTCGAACACCGGGGAGCTGTTTTTT.

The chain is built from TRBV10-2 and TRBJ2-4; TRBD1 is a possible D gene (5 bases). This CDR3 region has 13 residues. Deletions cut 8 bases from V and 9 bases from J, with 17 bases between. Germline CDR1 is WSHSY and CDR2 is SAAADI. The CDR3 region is CASGSDIISIQYF. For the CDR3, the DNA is TGCGCCAGCGGATCGGACATTATCAGCATTCAGTACTTC.

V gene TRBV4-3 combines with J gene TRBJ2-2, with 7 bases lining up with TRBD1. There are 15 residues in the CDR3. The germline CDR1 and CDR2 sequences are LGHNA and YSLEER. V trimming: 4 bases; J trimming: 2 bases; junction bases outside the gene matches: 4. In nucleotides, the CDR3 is TGCGCCAGCAGCCCAGGGGACAGAAACACCGGGGAGCTGTTTTTT. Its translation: CASSPGDRNTGELFF.

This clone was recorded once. CDR3 protein: CASSRSGNEQFF. The CDR3 bases are TGTGCCAGCAGTCGTAGTGGCAATGAGCAGTTCTTC. The chain recombines TRBV27 with TRBJ2-1; D unresolved. This CDR3 is 12 amino acids long. V gave up 5 bases and J gave up 6 bases, with 8 bases separating them. The germline V gene has CDR1 MNHEY and CDR2 SMNVEV (reference sequence).

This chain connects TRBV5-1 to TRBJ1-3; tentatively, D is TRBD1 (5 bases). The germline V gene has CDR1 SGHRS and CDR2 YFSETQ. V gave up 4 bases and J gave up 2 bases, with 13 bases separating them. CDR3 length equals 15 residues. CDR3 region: CASSPSGAAGNTIYF. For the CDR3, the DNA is TGCGCCAGCAGCCCATCCGGGGCAGCTGGAAACACCATATATTTT.